One and the same sample provided the 26 T cell receptor beta chains below, sequenced in a study of long-term antiretroviral therapy in people with HIV. It was version v3.0 of the immunoSEQ assay that was run at survey level. Clones were sequenced by immunoSEQ multiplex PCR, and TCRdb holds only the in-frame ones, with some missing. Among about 26,000 clones listed, around 86% were seen once. Specimen: unsorted PBMCs, collected 2.9 years after starting antiretroviral therapy. Receptor source: a man aged 45 to 65 with HIV.

The chain recombines TRBV7-9 with TRBJ1-1; no firm D call. Germline V gene data show CDR1 as SEHNR and CDR2 as FQNEAQ (reference sequence). Between the trimmed V and J ends, which lost 4 bases and 9 bases, there was a span of 15 bases. This CDR3 contains 13 residues. The chain's CDR3 is CASSSSGAEKAFF. Here the CDR3 DNA reads TGTGCCAGCAGCTCATCGGGCGCAGAAAAAGCTTTCTTT.

The rearrangement joins TRBV7-2 to TRBJ2-2, with 9 bases lining up with TRBD1. Looked up from germline, CDR1 is SGHTA and CDR2 is FQGNSA. Trimming cost V 5 bases and J 4 bases; bases outside gene matches: 8. CDR3 length equals 16 residues. The CDR3 DNA is TGTGCCAGCAGCGGTGGGACAGGGAGGCGCACCGGGGAGCTGTTTTTT. The encoded protein is CASSGGTGRRTGELFF.

This clone was found once. The genes are TRBV7-9 and TRBJ2-3; D is undetermined. Germline CDR1 reads SEHNR; CDR2 reads FQNEAQ (reference sequence). V was clipped by 11 bases and J by 1 base, with 16 bases between them. The CDR3 runs 14 residues. The DNA for the CDR3 is TGTGCCTCGCAGAGGAGTGCTCGCACAGATACGCAGTATTTT. Translated, it gives CASQRSARTDTQYF.

This clone occurred once. The CDR3 sequence: CASSSRTGLNTGELFF. The CDR3 DNA is TGTGCCAGCAGCTCGAGGACAGGGCTGAACACCGGGGAGCTGTTTTTT. The chain has TRBV11-3 and TRBJ2-2; 8 positions agree with TRBD1. Germline V lookup: CDR1 SGHNT, CDR2 YENEEA. J was trimmed by 1 base and V by 4 bases; bases with no gene match: 5. The CDR3 has 16 amino acids.

The genes are TRBV28 and TRBJ2-5, with TRBD1 identical over 9 bases. Germline V CDR1 and CDR2: MDHEN, SYDVKM. With 7 bases clipped from V and 5 bases from J, the junction kept 11 bases outside the gene matches. CDR3 length: 15 residues. CDR3 in DNA: TGTGCCAGCACCTTCGGGACAGGGCTTCTCGAGACCCAGTACTTC. Translating gives CASTFGTGLLETQYF.

The chain is built from TRBV4-1 and TRBJ2-2; 9 nucleotides line up with TRBD1. The CDR3 totals 18 residues. Germline CDR1 MGHRA, CDR2 YSYEKL. V was clipped by 1 base and J by 3 bases; unmatched bases: 9. The CDR3 coding sequence is TGCGCCAGCAGCCAAGGAAGACAGGGGGGTTACGACACCGGGGAGCTGTTTTTT. Translation gives CASSQGRQGGYDTGELFF.

The chain joins TRBV18 to TRBJ2-2; unclear D gene. Trimming shortened V by 3 bases and J by 0 bases, and 5 bases separated the two germline ends. CDR1 and CDR2 from the germline V gene are KGHSH and LQKENI. CDR3 size: 14 residues. CDR3: CASSPPTNTGELFF. The CDR3 coding sequence is TGTGCCAGCTCACCCCCAACGAACACCGGGGAGCTGTTTTTT. The variable domain in full, completed from reference TRBV18 and TRBJ2-2, reads NAGVMQNPRHLVRRRGQEARLRCSPMKGHSHVYWYRQLPEEGLKFMVYLQKENIIDESGMPKERFSAEFPKEGPSILRIQQVVRGDSAAYFCASSPPTNTGELFFGEGSRLTVL.

CDR3 amino acids: CASSLYPPQNQPQHF. The DNA of the CDR3 is TGTGCCAGCAGCTTATACCCCCCTCAGAATCAGCCCCAGCATTTT. J is TRBJ1-5 and V is TRBV7-2; D is unresolved. Germline-derived CDR1 and CDR2 are SGHTA and FQGNSA. This CDR3 contains 15 residues. V was pared by 2 bases and J by 4 bases, with 12 bases between.

The CDR3 DNA reads TGTGCCAGCAACGAAGCGGGGGGACCCCAGGATACGCAGTATTTT. Its protein product is CASNEAGGPQDTQYF. The chain combines TRBV7-3 with TRBJ2-3; 9 bases match TRBD2. Germline loops: CDR1 SGHTA, CDR2 FQGTGA. Trimming at V came to 7 bases and at J to 6 bases, leaving 11 bases not matched to a gene. The CDR3 is 15 residues long.

The chain uses TRBV5-6 and TRBJ1-2; D gene ambiguous. Germline CDR1 SGHDT, CDR2 YYEEEE. The CDR3 consists of 13 residues. Trimming cost V 0 bases and J 3 bases, with 6 bases left between them. CDR3 bases: TGTGCCAGCAGCTTGGGCGAAGACTATGGCTACACCTTC. This sequence encodes CASSLGEDYGYTF. The full variable domain, its missing parts supplied by reference TRBV5-6 and TRBJ1-2, is DAGVTQSPTHLIKTRGQQVTLRCSPKSGHDTVSWYQQALGQGPQFIFQYYEEEERQRGNFPDRFSGHQFPNYSSELNVNALLLGDSALYLCASSLGEDYGYTFGSGTRLTVV.

The rearrangement joins TRBV19 to TRBJ1-2, with no clear D. CDR1 is LNHDA and CDR2 is SQIVND in the germline V gene (reference sequence). This CDR3 is built from 13 residues. V was shortened by 5 bases and J by 4 bases, with 11 bases between the two germline ends. This CDR3 is CASSALVGYGYTF. In DNA form, the CDR3 reads TGTGCCAGTAGTGCCCTCGTCGGCTATGGCTACACCTTC.

The V call is TRBV11-2, the J call TRBJ1-2; unclear D gene. Per germline, CDR1 SGHAT and CDR2 FQNNGV. V was shortened by 0 bases and J by 7 bases, with 15 bases between the two germline ends. This CDR3 region has 15 residues. As DNA, the CDR3 is TGTGCCAGCAGCTTAGATTCAGTGGGGTTAACTGGCTACACCTTC. Protein product: CASSLDSVGLTGYTF.

This clone appeared a single time. The genes are TRBV5-1 and TRBJ1-2; D unresolved. With 7 bases removed from V and 8 bases from J, the gap between germline ends came to 12 bases. The CDR3 contains 11 residues. The germline CDR1 and CDR2 sequences are SGHRS and YFSETQ. CDR3 sequence (DNA): TGCGCCAGCGGGGTCGATGGAGGCTACACCTTC. Encoded protein: CASGVDGGYTF.

This sequence joins TRBV7-8 and TRBJ2-2; D is uncertain. Germline lookup yields CDR1 SGHVS and CDR2 FQNEAQ. Trimming stripped 1 base from V and 4 bases from J, with 7 bases between. This CDR3 is 14 amino acids long. The CDR3 is CASSLVAGTGELFF. CDR3 DNA: TGTGCCAGCAGCTTAGTAGCAGGCACCGGGGAGCTGTTTTTT.

The rearrangement joins TRBV30 to TRBJ2-7; 13 positions match TRBD2. V was clipped by 0 bases and J by 4 bases; unmatched bases: 3. This CDR3 has 15 residues. Germline CDR1 GTSNPN, CDR2 SVGIG (reference sequence). The CDR3: CAWSVPGLAGYEQYF. DNA of the CDR3: TGTGCCTGGAGTGTACCGGGACTAGCGGGGTACGAGCAGTACTTC.

The rearrangement joins TRBV30 to TRBJ2-3, with D maybe TRBD2 (6 bases). This CDR3 is built from 15 residues. V was trimmed by 0 bases and J by 5 bases, leaving 15 bases between them. Germline loops: CDR1 GTSNPN, CDR2 SVGIG (reference sequence). CDR3 DNA sequence: TGTGCCTGGAGTGTCTTGCGGGGAACGGGAGATACGCAGTATTTT. It encodes CAWSVLRGTGDTQYF.

On this clone: The junction and the germline gene differ at one end; a read error may be behind it. The gene calls are TRBV4-1 and TRBJ2-1; possible D gene TRBD1, 5 bases. CDR1 is MGHRA and CDR2 is YSYEKL in the germline V gene. The CDR3 has 12 residues. The chain's CDR3 is CAGRVSYNEQFF. CDR3 coding DNA: TGCGCCGGCAGGGTCTCCTACAATGAGCAGTTCTTC.

The chain is built from TRBV13 and TRBJ2-5, with unresolved D. Trimming left V 0 bases short and J 0 bases short, with 2 bases between. CDR3 length equals 13 residues. Germline V lookup: CDR1 PRHDT, CDR2 FYEKMQ (reference sequence). For the CDR3, the DNA is TGTGCCAGCAGCTTAGGGGACCAAGAGACCCAGTACTTC. It codes for CASSLGDQETQYF.

CDR3 bases: TGTGCCAGCAGCTCAACAGATTACCTGGTCGGTAACACCGGGGAGCTGTTTTTT. Translating gives CASSSTDYLVGNTGELFF. The J gene is TRBJ2-2, the V gene TRBV7-9; D is unresolved. V dropped 4 bases and J dropped 2 bases, with 20 bases sitting between them. Germline CDR1 and CDR2: SEHNR and FQNEAQ (reference sequence). The CDR3 is made up of 18 amino acids.

This clone occurred once. The chain joins TRBV4-1 to TRBJ2-7; 9 bases align to TRBD2. Germline V gene sequence: CDR1 MGHRA, CDR2 YSYEKL. The length of the CDR3 is 18 residues. Trimming at V came to 4 bases and at J to 5 bases, leaving 18 bases not matched to a gene. The chain's CDR3 is CASSPLYMRRGGRDEQYF. The DNA for the CDR3 is TGCGCCAGCAGCCCCCTTTACATGAGGCGGGGGGGCCGGGACGAGCAGTACTTC.

This chain connects TRBV19 to TRBJ2-3; TRBD2 agrees at 9 bases. Per germline, CDR1 LNHDA and CDR2 SQIVND (reference sequence). This CDR3 spans 18 amino acids. Trimming at V came to 7 bases and at J to 0 bases, leaving 14 bases not matched to a gene. The chain's CDR3 is CASKLFAGGILSTDTQYF. As DNA, the CDR3 is TGTGCCAGTAAACTCTTCGCGGGGGGGATTCTTAGCACAGATACGCAGTATTTT. Full variable domain (remainder filled in from reference TRBV19 and TRBJ2-3): DGGITQSPKYLFRKEGQNVTLSCEQNLNHDAMYWYRQDPGQGLRLIYYSQIVNDFQKGDIAEGYSVSREKKESFPLTVTSAQKNPTAFYLCASKLFAGGILSTDTQYFGPGTRLTVL.

This chain uses TRBV7-9 with TRBJ1-1; D is perhaps TRBD1 (6 bases). V lost 5 bases and J lost 2, with 18 bases in between. CDR1 is SEHNR, CDR2 FQNEAQ, per germline (reference sequence). This CDR3 is built from 16 residues. CDR3 amino acids: CASSPLGRTVNTEAFF. CDR3 nucleotides: TGTGCCAGCAGCCCCCTCGGGCGGACAGTCAACACTGAAGCTTTCTTT.

The chain carries TRBV18 and TRBJ1-5, with D uncertain. CDR3 length: 15 residues. Per the germline V gene, CDR1 is KGHSH and CDR2 is LQKENI. V lost 3 bases and J lost 1, with 10 bases in between. The CDR3 DNA reads TGTGCCAGCTCACCCCCTATTTCGAGCAATCAGCCCCAGCATTTT. It translates to CASSPPISSNQPQHF.

This clone was seen only a few times. The chain uses TRBV7-2 and TRBJ1-3; D is possibly TRBD1 (5 bases). The CDR3 has 16 amino acids. The V gene's germline CDR1 is SGHTA and CDR2 FQGNSA. V was pared by 2 bases and J by 0 bases, with 11 bases between. The CDR3 region has the DNA TGTGCCAGCAGCTTAAGACAGACGAGCTCTGGAAACACCATATATTTT. Its protein is CASSLRQTSSGNTIYF.

V gene TRBV29-1 combines with J gene TRBJ2-5; 9 bases line up with TRBD1. V was pared by 2 bases and J by 3 bases, with 7 bases of the junction left unmatched. This CDR3 spans 15 amino acids. Germline V CDR1 and CDR2: SQVTM, ANQGSEA. The CDR3 DNA sequence: TGCAGCGTTGAACGTGCAGGGACAGGGAAAGAGACCCAGTACTTC. It is translated as CSVERAGTGKETQYF.

The rearrangement joins TRBV18 to TRBJ1-5, with TRBD1 as a possible D gene (5 bases). V was clipped by 3 bases and J by 7 bases, with 16 bases between them. CDR3 length equals 15 residues. The germline CDR1 and CDR2 sequences are KGHSH and LQKENI. The CDR3, as DNA: TGTGCCAGCTCACCCTTTCAGGGAAAGGGGCAGCCCCAGCATTTT. Its protein product is CASSPFQGKGQPQHF.